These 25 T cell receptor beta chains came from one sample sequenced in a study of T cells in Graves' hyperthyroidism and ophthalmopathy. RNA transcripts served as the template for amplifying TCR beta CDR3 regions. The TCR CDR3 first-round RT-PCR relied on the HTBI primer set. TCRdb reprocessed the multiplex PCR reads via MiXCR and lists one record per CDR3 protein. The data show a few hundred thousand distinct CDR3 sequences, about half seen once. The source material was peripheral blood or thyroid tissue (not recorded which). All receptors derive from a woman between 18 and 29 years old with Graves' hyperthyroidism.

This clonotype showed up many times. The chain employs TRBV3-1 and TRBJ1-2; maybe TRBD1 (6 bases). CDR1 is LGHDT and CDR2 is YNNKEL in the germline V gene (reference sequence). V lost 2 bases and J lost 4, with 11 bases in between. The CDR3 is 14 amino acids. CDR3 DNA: TGTGCCAGCAGCCAAAAGACAGGAACCTATGGCTACACCTTC. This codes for CASSQKTGTYGYTF.

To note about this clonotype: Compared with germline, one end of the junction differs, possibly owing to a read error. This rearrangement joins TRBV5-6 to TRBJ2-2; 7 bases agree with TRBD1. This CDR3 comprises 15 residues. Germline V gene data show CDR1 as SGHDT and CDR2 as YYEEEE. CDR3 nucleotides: TGTGCCAGCAGCTGGGGACAGTCGAACGCCGGGGAGCTGTTTTTT. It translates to CASSWGQSNAGELFF.

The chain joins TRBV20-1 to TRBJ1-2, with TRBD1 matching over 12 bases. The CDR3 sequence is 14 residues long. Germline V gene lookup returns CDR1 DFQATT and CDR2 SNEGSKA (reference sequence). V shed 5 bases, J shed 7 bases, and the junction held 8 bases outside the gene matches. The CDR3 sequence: CSAERGQGAPGYTF. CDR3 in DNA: TGCAGTGCTGAGCGGGGACAGGGGGCGCCTGGCTACACCTTC.

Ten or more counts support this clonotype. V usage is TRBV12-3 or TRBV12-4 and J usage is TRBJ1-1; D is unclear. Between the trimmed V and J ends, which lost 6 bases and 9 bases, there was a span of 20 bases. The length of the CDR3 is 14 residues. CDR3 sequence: CASRKAPMEGKAFF. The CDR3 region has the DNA TGTGCCAGCAGAAAAGCCCCCATGGAAGGGAAAGCTTTCTTT.

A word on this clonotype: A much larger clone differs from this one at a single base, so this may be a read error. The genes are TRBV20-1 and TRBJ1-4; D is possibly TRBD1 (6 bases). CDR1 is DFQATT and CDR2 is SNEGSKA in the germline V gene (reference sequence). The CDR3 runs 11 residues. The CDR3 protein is CVARGAEKLFF. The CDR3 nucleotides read TGCGTAGCCCGGGGGGCTGAAAAACTGTTTTTT.

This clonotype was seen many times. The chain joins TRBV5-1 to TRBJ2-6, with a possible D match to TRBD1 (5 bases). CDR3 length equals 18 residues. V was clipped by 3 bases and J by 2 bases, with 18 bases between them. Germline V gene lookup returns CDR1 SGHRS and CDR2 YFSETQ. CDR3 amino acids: CASSYQPPQQAGANVLTF. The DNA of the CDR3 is TGCGCCAGCAGCTACCAACCACCTCAACAGGCTGGGGCCAACGTCCTGACTTTC.

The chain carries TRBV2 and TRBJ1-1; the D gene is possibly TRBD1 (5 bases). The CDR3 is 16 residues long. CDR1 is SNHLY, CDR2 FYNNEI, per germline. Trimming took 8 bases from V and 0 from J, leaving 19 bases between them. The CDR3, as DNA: TGTGCCAGCTCACGAACCAAGACAGTCATGAACACTGAAGCTTTCTTT. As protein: CASSRTKTVMNTEAFF. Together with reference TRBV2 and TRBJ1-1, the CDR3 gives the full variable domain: EPEVTQTPSHQVTQMGQEVILRCVPISNHLYFYWYRQILGQKVEFLVSFYNNEISEKSEIFDDQFSVERPDGSNFTLKIRSTKLEDSAMYFCASSRTKTVMNTEAFFGQGTRLTVV.

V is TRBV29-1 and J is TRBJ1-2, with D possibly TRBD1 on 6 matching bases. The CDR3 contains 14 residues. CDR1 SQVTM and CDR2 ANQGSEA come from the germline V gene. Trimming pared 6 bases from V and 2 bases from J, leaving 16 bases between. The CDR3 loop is CSVGPGAGNYGYTF. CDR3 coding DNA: TGCAGCGTGGGGCCGGGGGCAGGGAACTATGGCTACACCTTC.

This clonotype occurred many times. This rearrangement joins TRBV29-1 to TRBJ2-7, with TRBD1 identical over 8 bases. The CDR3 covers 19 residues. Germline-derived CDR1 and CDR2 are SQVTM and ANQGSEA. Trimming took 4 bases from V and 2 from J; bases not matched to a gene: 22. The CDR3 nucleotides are TGCAGCGTTGTGGCAATGGGGGACAGGTACTTCATAACGACCTACGAGCAGTACTTC. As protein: CSVVAMGDRYFITTYEQYF.

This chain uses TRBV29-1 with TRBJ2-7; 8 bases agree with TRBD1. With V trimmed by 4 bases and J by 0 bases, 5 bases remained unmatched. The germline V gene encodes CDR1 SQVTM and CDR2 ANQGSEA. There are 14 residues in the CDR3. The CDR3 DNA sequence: TGCAGCGTTGGGGGACAGGCGAGCTCCTACGAGCAGTACTTC. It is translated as CSVGGQASSYEQYF.

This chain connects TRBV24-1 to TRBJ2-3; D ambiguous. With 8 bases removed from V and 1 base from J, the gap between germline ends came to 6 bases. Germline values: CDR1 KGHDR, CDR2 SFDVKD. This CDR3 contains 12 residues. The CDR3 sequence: CATIDGTDTQYF. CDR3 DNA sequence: TGTGCCACCATCGACGGCACAGATACGCAGTATTTT.

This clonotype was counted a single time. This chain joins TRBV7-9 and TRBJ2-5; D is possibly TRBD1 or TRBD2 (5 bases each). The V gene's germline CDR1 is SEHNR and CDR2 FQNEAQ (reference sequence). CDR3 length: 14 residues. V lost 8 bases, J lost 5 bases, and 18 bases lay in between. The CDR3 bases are TGTGCCAGCGGACCCCGGGACCCTCGGGAGACCCAGTACTTC. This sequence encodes CASGPRDPRETQYF.

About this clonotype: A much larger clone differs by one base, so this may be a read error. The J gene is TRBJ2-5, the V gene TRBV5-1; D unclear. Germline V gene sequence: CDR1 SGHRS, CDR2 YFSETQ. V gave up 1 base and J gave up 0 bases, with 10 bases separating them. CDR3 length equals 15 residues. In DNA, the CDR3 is TGCGCCAGCAGCTTGAGTGAGCAGAACCAAGAGACCCAGTACTTC. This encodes CASSLSEQNQETQYF.

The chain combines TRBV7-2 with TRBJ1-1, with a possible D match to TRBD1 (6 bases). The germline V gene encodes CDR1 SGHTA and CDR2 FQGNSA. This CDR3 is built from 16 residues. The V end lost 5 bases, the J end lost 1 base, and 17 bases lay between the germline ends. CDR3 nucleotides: TGTGCCAGCAGCCAAGGCCTGGGGGGCGGGAACACTGAAGCTTTCTTT. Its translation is CASSQGLGGGNTEAFF.

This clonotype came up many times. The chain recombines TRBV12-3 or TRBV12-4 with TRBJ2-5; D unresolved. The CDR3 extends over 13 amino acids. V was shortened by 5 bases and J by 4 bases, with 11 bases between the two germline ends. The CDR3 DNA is TGTGCCAGCAGTCTCCCATTGGGAGAGACCCAGTACTTC. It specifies CASSLPLGETQYF.

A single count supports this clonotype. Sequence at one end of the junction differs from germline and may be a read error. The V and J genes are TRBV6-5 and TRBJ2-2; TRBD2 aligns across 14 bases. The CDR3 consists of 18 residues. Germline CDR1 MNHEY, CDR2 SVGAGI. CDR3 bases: TGTGCCAGCAGCTCCCCCCGACTAGCGGGAGGGCAGGTCGGGGGGCTGTTTTTT. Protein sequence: CASSSPRLAGGQVGGLFF.

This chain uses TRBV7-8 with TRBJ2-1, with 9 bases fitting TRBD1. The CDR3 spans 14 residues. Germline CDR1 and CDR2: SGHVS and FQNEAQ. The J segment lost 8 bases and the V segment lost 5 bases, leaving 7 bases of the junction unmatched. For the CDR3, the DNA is TGTGCCAGCAGCAAGTGGACAGGGGACGATGAGCAGTTCTTC. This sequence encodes CASSKWTGDDEQFF.

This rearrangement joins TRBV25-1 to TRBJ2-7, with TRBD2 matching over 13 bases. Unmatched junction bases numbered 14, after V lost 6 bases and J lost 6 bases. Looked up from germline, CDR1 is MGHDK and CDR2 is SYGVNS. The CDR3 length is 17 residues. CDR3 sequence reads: CASSGRITGLAGAEQYF. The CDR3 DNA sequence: TGTGCCAGCAGCGGACGGATTACCGGACTAGCGGGAGCCGAGCAGTACTTC.

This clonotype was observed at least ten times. CDR3 DNA: TGCGCCAGCAGCCAGCCCGGACAGGGGAGCAATCAGCCCCAGCATTTT. This sequence encodes CASSQPGQGSNQPQHF. V and J are TRBV4-1 and TRBJ1-5; 9 bases are a match to TRBD1. The CDR3 consists of 16 residues. Germline V gene data show CDR1 as MGHRA and CDR2 as YSYEKL. The V and J ends lost 3 bases and 1 base, in that order; junction bases with no gene match: 4.

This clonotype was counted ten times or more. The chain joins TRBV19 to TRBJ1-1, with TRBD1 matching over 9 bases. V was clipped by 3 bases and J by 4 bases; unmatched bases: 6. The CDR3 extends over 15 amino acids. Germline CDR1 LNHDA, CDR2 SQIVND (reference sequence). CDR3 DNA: TGTGCCAGTAGTATTCCGGGACAGGGAGCCACTGAAGCTTTCTTT. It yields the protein CASSIPGQGATEAFF.

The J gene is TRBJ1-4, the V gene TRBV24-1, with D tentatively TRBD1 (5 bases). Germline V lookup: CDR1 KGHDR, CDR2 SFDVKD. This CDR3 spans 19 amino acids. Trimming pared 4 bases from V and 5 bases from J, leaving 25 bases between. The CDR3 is CATSDGTQRNGLYNEKLFF. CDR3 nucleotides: TGTGCCACCAGTGACGGGACGCAGCGCAACGGTCTCTACAATGAAAAACTGTTTTTT.

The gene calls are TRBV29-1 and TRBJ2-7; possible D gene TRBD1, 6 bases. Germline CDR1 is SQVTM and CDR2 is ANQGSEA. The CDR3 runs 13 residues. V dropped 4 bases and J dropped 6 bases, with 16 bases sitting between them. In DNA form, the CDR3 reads TGCAGCGTTGGCCCGACAGGTGACTCCGAGCAGTACTTC. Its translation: CSVGPTGDSEQYF.

CDR3 amino acids: CATSDYQGWGSDNNEQFF. The CDR3 DNA is TGTGCCACCAGTGATTATCAGGGATGGGGTTCGGACAACAATGAGCAGTTCTTC. V is TRBV24-1 and J is TRBJ2-1; tentative D call: TRBD1 (5 bases). CDR1 is KGHDR and CDR2 is SFDVKD in the germline V gene. The CDR3 runs to 18 residues. V lost 2 bases and J lost 5, with 21 bases in between.

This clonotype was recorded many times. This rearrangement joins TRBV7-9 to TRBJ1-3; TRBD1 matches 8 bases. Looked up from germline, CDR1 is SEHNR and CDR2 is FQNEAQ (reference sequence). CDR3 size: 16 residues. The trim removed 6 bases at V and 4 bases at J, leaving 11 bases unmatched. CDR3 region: CASRNQTGVGGNTIYF. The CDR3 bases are TGTGCCAGCAGAAATCAGACAGGGGTTGGCGGAAACACCATATATTTT.

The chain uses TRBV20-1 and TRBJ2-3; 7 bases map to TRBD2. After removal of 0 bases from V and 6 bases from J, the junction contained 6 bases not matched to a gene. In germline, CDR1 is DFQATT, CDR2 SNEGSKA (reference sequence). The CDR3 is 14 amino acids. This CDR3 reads CSAREGGRKDTQYF. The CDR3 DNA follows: TGCAGTGCTAGAGAGGGCGGGAGAAAGGATACGCAGTATTTT.